The 12 T cell receptor beta chains below were found in one sample sequenced in a study of blood T cell repertoires in COVID-19. Some clones are missing from TCRdb's copy, which holds only in-frame ones; the method was immunoSEQ multiplex PCR. This table holds around 190,000 clones, more than 70% found once. Input material: peripheral blood. These receptors all stem from a man between 50 and 59 years old with COVID-19, enrolled during active disease.

This clone was detected a few times. This sequence joins TRBV18 and TRBJ1-5, with 7 bases aligning to TRBD1. The junction had 8 bases not matched to a gene; V was cut back by 6 bases and J by 3 bases. The CDR3 totals 15 residues. CDR1 and CDR2 from the germline V gene are KGHSH and LQKENI. The chain's CDR3 is CASSTGDSFNQPQHF. The CDR3 DNA sequence: TGTGCCAGCTCTACCGGGGACAGCTTCAATCAGCCCCAGCATTTT.

This sequence joins TRBV2 and TRBJ2-6; the match to TRBD2 covers 8 bases. CDR1 and CDR2 (germline): SNHLY, FYNNEI. Unmatched junction bases numbered 7, after V lost 3 bases and J lost 0 bases. This CDR3 contains 18 residues. The CDR3 protein is CASSEVRGGDSGANVLTF. The CDR3, as DNA: TGTGCCAGCAGTGAGGTCCGGGGGGGCGACTCTGGGGCCAACGTCCTGACTTTC. Combining the CDR3 with reference TRBV2 and TRBJ2-6 gives the whole variable domain EPEVTQTPSHQVTQMGQEVILRCVPISNHLYFYWYRQILGQKVEFLVSFYNNEISEKSEIFDDQFSVERPDGSNFTLKIRSTKLEDSAMYFCASSEVRGGDSGANVLTFGAGSRLTVL.

Here the CDR3 reads CASSHRLAGDTGELFF. CDR3 sequence (DNA): TGTGCCAGCAGTCATCGACTAGCGGGAGACACCGGGGAGCTGTTTTTT. The chain joins TRBV6-4 to TRBJ2-2; 12 positions match TRBD2. Germline V gene lookup returns CDR1 MRHNA and CDR2 SNTAGT. The CDR3 sequence is 16 residues long. The junction had 4 bases not matched to a gene; V was cut back by 5 bases and J by 3 bases.

The chain uses TRBV9 and TRBJ1-6; tentative D call: TRBD1 (5 bases). The CDR3 covers 13 residues. Germline assignment: CDR1 SGDLS and CDR2 YYNGEE. Trimming removed 0 bases at V and 10 bases at J, with 8 bases between. The CDR3 is CASSVAGASPLHF. As DNA, the CDR3 is TGTGCCAGCAGCGTAGCTGGGGCATCACCCCTCCACTTT. Full variable domain (rest looked up from reference TRBV9 and TRBJ1-6): DSGVTQTPKHLITATGQRVTLRCSPRSGDLSVYWYQQSLDQGLQFLIQYYNGEERAKGNILERFSAQQFPDLHSELNLSSLELGDSALYFCASSVAGASPLHFGNGTRLTVT.

The rearrangement uses TRBV15 and TRBJ2-4; 8 bases align to TRBD2. Trimming cost V 4 bases and J 16 bases; bases outside gene matches: 24. This CDR3 is 17 amino acids long. Germline CDR1 LNHNV, CDR2 YYDKDF (reference sequence). CDR3 sequence (DNA): TGTGCCACCAGCACCGTCCGGGGGCGGGGGGTGCCAAACATTTTATACTTC. Translating it yields CATSTVRGRGVPNILYF.

V is TRBV7-9 and J is TRBJ2-7; 9 bases are a match to TRBD2. CDR1 is SEHNR and CDR2 is FQNEAQ in the germline V gene (reference sequence). V lost 5 bases and J lost 5; bases outside the gene matches: 7. The CDR3 has 14 amino acids. CDR3 loop: CASSPGLATDEQYF. CDR3 bases: TGTGCCAGCAGCCCCGGACTAGCGACAGACGAGCAGTACTTC.

The rearrangement uses TRBV30 and TRBJ2-2, with 7 bases matching TRBD1. Trimming at V came to 6 bases and at J to 1 base, leaving 8 bases not matched to a gene. The germline CDR1 and CDR2 sequences are GTSNPN and SVGIG (reference sequence). The CDR3 covers 15 residues. CDR3 nucleotides: TGTGCCTGCTTATCCGGGACAGTGAACACCGGGGAGCTGTTTTTT. It specifies CACLSGTVNTGELFF.

This clone came up a few times. V is TRBV5-1 and J is TRBJ1-2; 8 bases are a match to TRBD1. V lost 3 bases and J lost 2; bases outside the gene matches: 6. This CDR3 is built from 15 residues. Germline V gene sequence: CDR1 SGHRS, CDR2 YFSETQ. CDR3 protein: CASSSSGQGNYGYTF. The CDR3 DNA reads TGCGCCAGCAGCTCCTCCGGACAGGGCAACTATGGCTACACCTTC.

The chain carries TRBV5-6 and TRBJ1-2; D may be TRBD1 (5 bases). Trimming cost V 0 bases and J 4 bases, with 16 bases left between them. CDR1 and CDR2 (germline): SGHDT, YYEEEE. This CDR3 region has 16 residues. The CDR3 DNA reads as TGTGCCAGCAGCTTGGTTCCCCAGGGTTTCATCTATGGCTACACCTTC. Encoded protein: CASSLVPQGFIYGYTF.

This clone was recorded only once. The chain employs TRBV5-6 and TRBJ2-7; 8 nucleotides agree with TRBD1. The ends lost 4 bases at V and 8 bases at J; junction bases unmatched: 14. The germline CDR1 and CDR2 sequences are SGHDT and YYEEEE. This CDR3 contains 15 residues. CDR3 residues: CASSPAGQDFYKQYF. The DNA of the CDR3 is TGTGCCAGCAGCCCCGCGGGACAGGATTTTTACAAGCAGTACTTC.

This clone showed up just once. This sequence joins TRBV6-5 and TRBJ1-1; TRBD1 might be the D (5 bases). V lost 7 bases and J 4 bases, leaving 16 bases between the germline ends. The V gene's germline CDR1 is MNHEY and CDR2 SVGAGI. The CDR3 spans 14 residues. This CDR3 is CASIPDREFTEAFF. The CDR3 bases are TGTGCCAGCATCCCCGACAGAGAATTCACTGAAGCTTTCTTT.

The rearrangement joins TRBV7-9 to TRBJ1-2; D remains unclear. The CDR3 extends over 12 amino acids. Germline CDR1 is SEHNR and CDR2 is FQNEAQ (reference sequence). V was trimmed by 1 base and J by 5 bases, leaving 5 bases between them. The CDR3 region has the DNA TGTGCCAGCAGCTTAGGCAGTTATGGCTACACCTTC. It encodes CASSLGSYGYTF.